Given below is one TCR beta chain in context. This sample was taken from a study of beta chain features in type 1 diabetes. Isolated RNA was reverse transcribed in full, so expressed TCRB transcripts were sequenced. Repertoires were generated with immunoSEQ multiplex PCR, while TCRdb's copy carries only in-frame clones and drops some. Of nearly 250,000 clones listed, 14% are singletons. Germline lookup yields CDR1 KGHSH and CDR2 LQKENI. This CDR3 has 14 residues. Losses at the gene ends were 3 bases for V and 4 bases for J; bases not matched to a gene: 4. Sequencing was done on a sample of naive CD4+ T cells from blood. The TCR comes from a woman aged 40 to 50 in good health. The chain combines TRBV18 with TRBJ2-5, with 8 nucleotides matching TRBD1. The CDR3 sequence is CASSPPGQGETQYF. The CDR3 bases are TGTGCCAGCTCACCCCCCGGACAGGGAGAGACCCAGTACTTC.